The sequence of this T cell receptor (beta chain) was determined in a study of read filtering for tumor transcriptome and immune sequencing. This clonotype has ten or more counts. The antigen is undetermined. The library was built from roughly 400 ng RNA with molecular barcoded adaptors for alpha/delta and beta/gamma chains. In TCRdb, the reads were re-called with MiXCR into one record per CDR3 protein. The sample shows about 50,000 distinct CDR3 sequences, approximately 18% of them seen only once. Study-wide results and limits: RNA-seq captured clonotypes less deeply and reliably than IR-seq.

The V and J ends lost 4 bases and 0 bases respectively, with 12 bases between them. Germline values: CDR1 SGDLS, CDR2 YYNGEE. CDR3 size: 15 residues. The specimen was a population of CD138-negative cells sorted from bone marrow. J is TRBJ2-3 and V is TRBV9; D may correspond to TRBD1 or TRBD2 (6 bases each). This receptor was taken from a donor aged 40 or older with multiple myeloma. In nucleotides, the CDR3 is TGTGCCAGCAGCTCCCGGGGGCTAAGCACAGATACGCAGTATTTT. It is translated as CASSSRGLSTDTQYF.